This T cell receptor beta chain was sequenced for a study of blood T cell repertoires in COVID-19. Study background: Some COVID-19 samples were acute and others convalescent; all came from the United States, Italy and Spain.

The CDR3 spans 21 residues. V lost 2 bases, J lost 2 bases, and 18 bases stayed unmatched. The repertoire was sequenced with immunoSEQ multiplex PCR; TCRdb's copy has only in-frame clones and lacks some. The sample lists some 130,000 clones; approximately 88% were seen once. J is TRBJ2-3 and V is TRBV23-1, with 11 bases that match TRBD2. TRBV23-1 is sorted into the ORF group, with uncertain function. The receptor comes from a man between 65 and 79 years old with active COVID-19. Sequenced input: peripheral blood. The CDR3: CASSQECRLAGGPEYTDTQYF. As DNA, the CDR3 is TGCGCCAGCAGTCAAGAGTGTAGGCTAGCGGGAGGACCCGAATACACAGATACGCAGTATTTT.